This T cell receptor (beta chain) was identified during a study of blood T cell repertoires in COVID-19. This clone came up once. The CDR3 totals 15 residues. With 4 bases clipped from V and 2 bases from J, the junction kept 6 bases outside the gene matches. CDR1 and CDR2 from the germline V gene are SGHRS and YFSETQ. Data came from immunoSEQ multiplex PCR; TCRdb stores just in-frame clones and leaves some out. The table lists around 140,000 clones, 80% of them singletons. Specimen: peripheral blood. V and J are TRBV5-1 and TRBJ1-3; TRBD1 agrees at 7 bases. This receptor was identified in a man aged 65 to 79 who had recovered from COVID-19. This CDR3 is CASSNPDRAGNTIYF. CDR3 bases: TGCGCCAGCAGCAACCCCGACAGGGCTGGAAACACCATATATTTT.